Shown below are 28 T cell receptor beta chains from a single sample sequenced in a study of Ad26.COV2.S vaccination and SARS-CoV-2 variants. Treatment meaning: about 20 received Ad26.COV2.S at low or high dose, single or two shots; several received placebo; per-sample allocation not given. Each sample was drawn 63 days after the first injection (of vaccine or placebo). Some clones are missing from TCRdb's copy, which holds only in-frame ones; the method was immunoSEQ multiplex PCR. The sample shows 350,000 to 450,000 clones, around 86% of them seen only once. The sample here was peripheral blood, taken in a trial of Ad26.COV2.S vaccine versus placebo. Source of these receptors: a person between 18 and 59 years old who received the Ad26.COV2.S COVID-19 vaccine or a placebo.

The rearrangement links TRBV5-1 to TRBJ2-6; a possible D gene is TRBD2 (5 bases). The CDR3 runs 14 residues. V was cut by 8 bases and J by 0 bases, with 9 bases left in between. CDR1 is SGHRS, CDR2 YFSETQ, per germline. The CDR3 DNA is TGCGCCAGTAGCGATGCCTCTGGGGCCAACGTCCTGACTTTC. This gives the protein CASSDASGANVLTF. The full variable domain, with the rest looked up from reference TRBV5-1 and TRBJ2-6, is KAGVTQTPRYLIKTRGQQVTLSCSPISGHRSVSWYQQTPGQGLQFLFEYFSETQRNKGNFPGRFSGRQFSNSRSEMNVSTLELGDSALYLCASSDASGANVLTFGAGSRLTVL.

The rearrangement links TRBV12-3 or TRBV12-4 to TRBJ1-1; no clear D. V lost 3 bases and J lost 8, with 13 bases in between. The CDR3 consists of 13 residues. CDR3 sequence: CASSLAVAGEAFF. CDR3 bases: TGTGCCAGCAGTTTGGCGGTGGCAGGAGAAGCTTTCTTT.

V and J are TRBV19 and TRBJ1-2; possible D gene TRBD1, 5 bases. The CDR3 sequence is 17 residues long. V was cut by 3 bases and J by 2 bases, with 19 bases left in between. Germline CDR1 and CDR2: LNHDA and SQIVND (reference sequence). The CDR3 DNA follows: TGTGCCAGTAGTATTCTGGGGGTTGAGGCGCCGAACTATGGCTACACCTTC. It translates to CASSILGVEAPNYGYTF.

This clone is a singleton in its sample. J is TRBJ2-4 and V is TRBV29-1; 7 nucleotides match TRBD2. This CDR3 region has 16 residues. Germline V gene lookup returns CDR1 SQVTM and CDR2 ANQGSEA. V shed 1 base, J shed 3 bases, and the junction held 9 bases outside the gene matches. The CDR3 DNA sequence: TGCAGCGTTGAAGGACAGCGGGGCGGGTACAAAAACATTCAGTACTTC. Translating gives CSVEGQRGGYKNIQYF.

V is TRBV6-2 or TRBV6-3 and J is TRBJ1-5; 12 nucleotides match TRBD1. This CDR3 has 16 residues. V shed 0 bases and J 6 bases; nucleotides not matched to a gene: 3. Germline CDR1 MNHEY, CDR2 SVGEGT. CDR3 region: CASSYSGTGGGQPQHF. The CDR3 region has the DNA TGTGCCAGCAGTTACTCCGGGACAGGGGGCGGTCAGCCCCAGCATTTT.

The chain couples TRBV30 to TRBJ1-2; the D is unclear. V dropped 0 bases and J dropped 3 bases, with 14 bases sitting between them. The CDR3 totals 15 residues. Looked up from germline, CDR1 is GTSNPN and CDR2 is SVGIG (reference sequence). DNA for the CDR3: TGTGCCTGGAGTGTACTACGAGGAGCGGACTATGGCTACACCTTC. Its translation: CAWSVLRGADYGYTF.

CDR3 nucleotide sequence: TGTGCCAGCAGCGTAGGACAGGCCCTCGGGTACGAGCAGTACTTC. This encodes CASSVGQALGYEQYF. V is TRBV9 and J is TRBJ2-7; D is possibly TRBD1 (6 bases). The CDR3 extends over 15 amino acids. V lost 0 bases, J lost 4 bases, and 14 bases lay in between. The germline V gene encodes CDR1 SGDLS and CDR2 YYNGEE.

The CDR3 reads CASSFFGSEKLFF. CDR3 DNA sequence: TGTGCCAGCAGTTTTTTTGGGTCTGAAAAACTGTTTTTT. The chain recombines TRBV12-3 or TRBV12-4 with TRBJ1-4; D is uncertain. Trimming cost V 3 bases and J 7 bases, with 9 bases left between them. The CDR3 consists of 13 residues.

The chain is built from TRBV6-2 or TRBV6-3 and TRBJ1-2; D is uncertain. This CDR3 region has 16 residues. V dropped 2 bases and J dropped 3 bases, with 16 bases sitting between them. Germline V CDR1 and CDR2: MNHEY, SVGEGT. CDR3 coding DNA: TGTGCCAGCAGTTACAGGAGGACCACCCTCCACTATGGCTACACCTTC. This gives the protein CASSYRRTTLHYGYTF.

The chain joins TRBV7-2 to TRBJ1-1; D is possibly TRBD1 (5 bases). CDR3 length equals 14 residues. The V and J ends lost 5 bases and 7 bases respectively, with 17 bases between them. Germline V CDR1 and CDR2: SGHTA, FQGNSA. CDR3 nucleotide sequence: TGTGCCAGCAGCCCAGAGATACGGGACGGTGAAGCTTTCTTT. It specifies CASSPEIRDGEAFF.

This clone was seen a handful of times. The V and J genes are TRBV7-9 and TRBJ1-1; 8 nucleotides match TRBD1. The V segment lost 1 base and the J segment 2 bases; nucleotides outside the gene matches: 15. This CDR3 spans 19 amino acids. Germline V gene lookup returns CDR1 SEHNR and CDR2 FQNEAQ (reference sequence). The CDR3, as DNA: TGTGCCAGCAGCTTAGTTAGTCATTACGCAGGGGGCCCTAACACTGAAGCTTTCTTT. This gives the protein CASSLVSHYAGGPNTEAFF.

The count of this clone is one. The J gene is TRBJ1-1, the V gene TRBV7-9; TRBD1 aligns across 7 bases. The V gene's germline CDR1 is SEHNR and CDR2 FQNEAQ (reference sequence). The V gene end was trimmed by 5 bases and the J gene end by 7 bases; junction bases not matched to a gene: 7. The CDR3 length is 13 residues. CDR3 region: CASSPYRGGEAFF. The CDR3 DNA follows: TGTGCCAGCAGCCCCTACAGGGGCGGTGAAGCTTTCTTT.

This chain connects TRBV6-5 to TRBJ1-1, with 8 nucleotides matching TRBD1. V lost 11 bases to trimming and J lost 4 bases; unmatched junction nucleotides: 9. Germline V CDR1 and CDR2: MNHEY, SVGAGI. The CDR3 sequence is 13 residues long. In DNA form, the CDR3 reads TGTGCCGCCCGACAGGGGATGGGCACTGAAGCTTTCTTT. Translated, it gives CAARQGMGTEAFF.

V is TRBV19 and J is TRBJ1-6; TRBD1 is a possible D gene (6 bases). With 2 bases removed from V and 6 bases from J, the gap between germline ends came to 11 bases. Germline V gene data show CDR1 as LNHDA and CDR2 as SQIVND (reference sequence). This CDR3 is built from 15 residues. The CDR3 loop reads CASSISGGPNSPLHF. In DNA form, the CDR3 reads TGTGCCAGTAGTATATCGGGGGGGCCTAATTCACCCCTCCACTTT. The full variable domain, its missing parts supplied by reference TRBV19 and TRBJ1-6, is DGGITQSPKYLFRKEGQNVTLSCEQNLNHDAMYWYRQDPGQGLRLIYYSQIVNDFQKGDIAEGYSVSREKKESFPLTVTSAQKNPTAFYLCASSISGGPNSPLHFGNGTRLTVT.

The gene calls are TRBV19 and TRBJ2-5, with D tentatively TRBD1 or TRBD2 (5 bases each). CDR1 and CDR2 (germline): LNHDA, SQIVND (reference sequence). The length of the CDR3 is 18 residues. V shed 4 bases and J shed 4 bases, with 25 bases lying between them. The CDR3 reads CASSKGPRDLRAGETQYF. Written as DNA, the CDR3 is TGTGCCAGTAGTAAAGGTCCACGGGACCTACGGGCAGGAGAGACCCAGTACTTC. Variable domain in full (rest from reference TRBV19 and TRBJ2-5): DGGITQSPKYLFRKEGQNVTLSCEQNLNHDAMYWYRQDPGQGLRLIYYSQIVNDFQKGDIAEGYSVSREKKESFPLTVTSAQKNPTAFYLCASSKGPRDLRAGETQYFGPGTRLLVL.

The V call is TRBV5-1, the J call TRBJ2-7, with 8 bases fitting TRBD2. CDR1 and CDR2 from the germline V gene are SGHRS and YFSETQ. The CDR3 is 17 amino acids. V lost 2 bases to trimming and J lost 7 bases; unmatched junction nucleotides: 17. The chain's CDR3 is CASSFPTGSGDTMEQYF. CDR3 in DNA: TGCGCCAGCAGCTTTCCGACAGGTAGCGGGGACACTATGGAGCAGTACTTC. The full variable domain, completed using reference TRBV5-1 and TRBJ2-7, is KAGVTQTPRYLIKTRGQQVTLSCSPISGHRSVSWYQQTPGQGLQFLFEYFSETQRNKGNFPGRFSGRQFSNSRSEMNVSTLELGDSALYLCASSFPTGSGDTMEQYFGPGTRLTVT.

The chain combines TRBV5-1 with TRBJ1-3, with 7 nucleotides matching TRBD1. Losses at the gene ends were 3 bases for V and 3 bases for J; bases not matched to a gene: 3. CDR1 is SGHRS and CDR2 is YFSETQ in the germline V gene. The CDR3 spans 14 residues. CDR3 loop: CASSSGQDGNTIYF. As DNA, the CDR3 is TGCGCCAGCAGCTCCGGACAGGATGGAAACACCATATATTTT.

The chain is built from TRBV30 and TRBJ1-2; D gene unclear. The CDR3 is made up of 14 amino acids. Germline V CDR1 and CDR2: GTSNPN, SVGIG (reference sequence). Trimming took 6 bases from V and 4 from J, leaving 18 bases between them. DNA of the CDR3: TGTGCCTGTTCCCAGGACCGAAGAGTCTATGGCTACACCTTC. Translating gives CACSQDRRVYGYTF.

In this sample, this clone turned up once. V and J are TRBV21-1 and TRBJ1-1. TRBV21-1 is a known pseudogene. This CDR3 has 17 amino acids. The CDR3 nucleotides are TGTGCCAGCAGCAAAGCGAGGCGGGCGCGGGATCACACTGAAGCTTTCTTT. Encoded protein: CASSKARRARDHTEAFF.

This clone was recorded a few times. This chain connects TRBV13 to TRBJ2-1; D not certain. V lost 5 bases and J lost 8, with 13 bases in between. Germline V gene sequence: CDR1 PRHDT, CDR2 FYEKMQ (reference sequence). The CDR3 extends over 13 amino acids. The CDR3 bases are TGTGCCAGCAGCCGCAGAGACTGGGATGAGCAGTTCTTC. The encoded protein is CASSRRDWDEQFF.

The V call is TRBV7-9, the J call TRBJ1-5; D may be TRBD1 (6 bases). The V gene lost 1 base and the J gene lost 6 bases, with 10 bases spanning the gap. The CDR3 has 14 residues. Germline lookup yields CDR1 SEHNR and CDR2 FQNEAQ (reference sequence). As DNA, the CDR3 is TGTGCCAGCAGCTTAGACACAGGGCGTCAGCCCCAGCATTTT. Translating it yields CASSLDTGRQPQHF.

The genes are TRBV7-9 and TRBJ1-5; D gene uncertain. The germline gives CDR1 SEHNR, CDR2 FQNEAQ (reference sequence). This CDR3 region has 14 residues. V shed 4 bases and J shed 0 bases, with 7 bases lying between them. In nucleotides, the CDR3 is TGTGCCAGCAGCTCAGAGGGTAGCAATCAGCCCCAGCATTTT. It encodes CASSSEGSNQPQHF.

This clone was seen just once. The gene calls are TRBV7-2 and TRBJ1-1; tentatively, D is TRBD1 (5 bases). The CDR3 is made up of 18 amino acids. V lost 0 bases, J lost 4 bases, and 21 bases lay in between. Per germline, CDR1 SGHTA and CDR2 FQGNSA. CDR3 bases: TGTGCCAGCAGCTTAGCGACGCCGTTGACAGTTGCATCCACTGAAGCTTTCTTT. Translating gives CASSLATPLTVASTEAFF.

The table lists this clone with a count of one. This chain uses TRBV3-1 (or the pseudogene TRBV3-2) with TRBJ2-2, with D unclear. The CDR3 extends over 11 amino acids. Trimming shortened V by 7 bases and J by 5 bases, and 5 bases separated the two germline ends. Germline CDR1 is LGHDT and CDR2 is YNNKEL (reference sequence). The CDR3: CASTRTGELFF. In DNA, the CDR3 is TGTGCCAGCACAAGGACCGGGGAGCTGTTTTTT.

The chain has TRBV6-5 and TRBJ1-1, with no clear D. The germline gives CDR1 MNHEY, CDR2 SVGAGI. There are 12 residues in the CDR3. Trimming cost V 4 bases and J 10 bases, with 13 bases left between them. The CDR3 region has the DNA TGTGCCAGCAGTTCCCAAGGGAGGGTAGCTTTCTTT. This encodes CASSSQGRVAFF.

The chain employs TRBV28 and TRBJ2-1, with 10 positions matching TRBD2. Trimming at V came to 8 bases and at J to 4 bases, leaving 5 bases not matched to a gene. The CDR3 covers 14 residues. Germline CDR1 reads MDHEN; CDR2 reads SYDVKM. Here the CDR3 DNA reads TGTGCCAGCCTGGGTAGCGGGGGGTACAATGAGCAGTTCTTC. Its translation is CASLGSGGYNEQFF.

In the case of this clone: An end of the junction does not agree with germline; a read error may underlie this. The gene calls are TRBV30 and TRBJ1-2; D is uncertain. CDR3 length: 12 amino acids. CDR1 is GTSNPN and CDR2 is SVGIG in the germline V gene (reference sequence). CDR3 bases: TGTGCCTGGGGTGTATTTAACTATGGCTACACCTTC. Protein: CAWGVFNYGYTF.

The chain carries TRBV9 and TRBJ1-6; tentatively, D is TRBD1 (5 bases). This CDR3 has 14 residues. Germline CDR1 and CDR2: SGDLS and YYNGEE. V lost 3 bases and J 13 bases, leaving 17 bases between the germline ends. The DNA for the CDR3 is TGTGCCAGCAGCGCCCGGGATCCGGAGGGGCCCCTCCACTTT. The encoded protein is CASSARDPEGPLHF.